The table lists the clone carrying this T cell receptor beta chain with many counts. Its antigen remains unidentified. TCRdb passed the 5' RACE reads through MiXCR, listing each CDR3 protein once. The data show 300,000 or so distinct CDR3 sequences, around 13% seen once. The CDR3 is made up of 13 amino acids. Germline V gene sequence: CDR1 MNHEY, CDR2 SVGEGT. With 5 bases removed from V and 2 bases from J, the gap between germline ends came to 9 bases. This specimen comes from a study of T cells after yellow fever vaccination. Study-level results: Booster sampling recovered most clones from primary vaccination (around 97% CD4, roughly 86% CD8). Researchers noted that a small share of clonotypes showed up in both CD4 and CD8 compartments.

The sample here was CD4+ T cells sorted from PBMCs, taken 45 days after the yellow fever booster vaccination. V usage is TRBV6-2 or TRBV6-3 and J usage is TRBJ1-2; weak D call: TRBD1 (6 bases). The TCR originated in a young man who received the YFV17D yellow fever vaccine. In DNA, the CDR3 is TGTGCCAGCAGTCCTGACAGGAACTATGGCTACACCTTC. It codes for CASSPDRNYGYTF.